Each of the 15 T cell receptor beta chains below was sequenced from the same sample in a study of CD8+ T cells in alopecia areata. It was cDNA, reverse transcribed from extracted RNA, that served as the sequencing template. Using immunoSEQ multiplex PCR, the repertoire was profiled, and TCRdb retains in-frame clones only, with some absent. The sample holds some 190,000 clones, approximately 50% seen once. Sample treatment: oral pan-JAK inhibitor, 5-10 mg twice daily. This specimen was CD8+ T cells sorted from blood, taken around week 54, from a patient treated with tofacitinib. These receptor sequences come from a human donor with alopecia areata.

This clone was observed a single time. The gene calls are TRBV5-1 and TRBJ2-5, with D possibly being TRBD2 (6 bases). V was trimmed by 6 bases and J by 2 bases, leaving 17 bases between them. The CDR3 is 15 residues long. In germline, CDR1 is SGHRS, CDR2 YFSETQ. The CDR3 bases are TGCGCCAGCAACCTGGTAGGGACTCAACAAGAGACCCAGTACTTC. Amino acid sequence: CASNLVGTQQETQYF.

In DNA, the CDR3 is TGTGCCAGCAGCGACCAGTCCATAGCCAAAAACATTCAGTACTTC. It specifies CASSDQSIAKNIQYF. V and J are TRBV2 and TRBJ2-4; D is uncertain. CDR3 length equals 15 residues. The V end lost 6 bases, the J end lost 0 bases, and 12 bases lay between the germline ends. The germline V gene has CDR1 SNHLY and CDR2 FYNNEI.

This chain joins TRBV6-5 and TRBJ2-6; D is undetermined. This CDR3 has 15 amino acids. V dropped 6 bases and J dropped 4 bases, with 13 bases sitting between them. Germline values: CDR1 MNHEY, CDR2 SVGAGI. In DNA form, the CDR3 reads TGTGCCAGCAGCCCCGACCCAGCAGGGGCCAACGTCCTGACTTTC. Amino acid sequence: CASSPDPAGANVLTF.

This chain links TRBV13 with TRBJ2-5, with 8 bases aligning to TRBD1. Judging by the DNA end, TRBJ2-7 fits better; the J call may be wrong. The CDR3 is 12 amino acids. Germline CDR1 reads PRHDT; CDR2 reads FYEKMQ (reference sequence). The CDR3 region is CASSTRGLEQYF. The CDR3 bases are TGTGCCAGCAGCACCAGGGGGCTCGAGCAGTACTTC.

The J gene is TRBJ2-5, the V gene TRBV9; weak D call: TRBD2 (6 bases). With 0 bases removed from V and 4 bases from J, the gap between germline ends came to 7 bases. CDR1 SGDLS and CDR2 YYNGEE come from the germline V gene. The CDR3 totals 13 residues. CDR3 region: CASSVEEGETQYF. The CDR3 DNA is TGTGCCAGCAGCGTAGAGGAGGGAGAGACCCAGTACTTC.

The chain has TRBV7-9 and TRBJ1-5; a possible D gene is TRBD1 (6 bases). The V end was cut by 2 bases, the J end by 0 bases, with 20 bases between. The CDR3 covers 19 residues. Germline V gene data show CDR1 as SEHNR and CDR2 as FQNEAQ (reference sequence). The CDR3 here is CASSLMGGTRDISNQPQHF. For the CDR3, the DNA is TGTGCCAGCAGCTTAATGGGCGGAACTCGGGACATTAGCAATCAGCCCCAGCATTTT.

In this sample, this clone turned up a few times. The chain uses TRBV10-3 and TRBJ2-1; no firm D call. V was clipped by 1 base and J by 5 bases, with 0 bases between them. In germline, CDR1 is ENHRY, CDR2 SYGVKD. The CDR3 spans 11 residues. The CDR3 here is CAISEYNEQFF. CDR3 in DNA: TGTGCCATCAGTGAGTACAATGAGCAGTTCTTC.

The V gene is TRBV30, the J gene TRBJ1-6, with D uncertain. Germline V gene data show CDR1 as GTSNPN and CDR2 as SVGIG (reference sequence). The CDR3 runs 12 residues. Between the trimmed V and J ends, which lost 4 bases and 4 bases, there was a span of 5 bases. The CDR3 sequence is CAWNQYNSPLHF. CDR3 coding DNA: TGTGCCTGGAATCAGTATAATTCACCCCTCCACTTT.

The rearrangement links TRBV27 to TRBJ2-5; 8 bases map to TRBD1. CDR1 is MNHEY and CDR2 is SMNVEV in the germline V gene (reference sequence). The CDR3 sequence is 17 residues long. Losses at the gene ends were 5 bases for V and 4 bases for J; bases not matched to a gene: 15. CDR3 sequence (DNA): TGTGCCAGCAGTCCTTATACCGGGACAGGACTTCTAGAGACCCAGTACTTC. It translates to CASSPYTGTGLLETQYF.

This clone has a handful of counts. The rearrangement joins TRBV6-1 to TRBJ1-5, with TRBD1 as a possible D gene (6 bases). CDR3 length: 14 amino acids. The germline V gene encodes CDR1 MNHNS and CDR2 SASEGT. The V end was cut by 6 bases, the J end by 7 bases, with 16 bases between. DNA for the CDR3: TGTGCCAGCAGACCCACAGGGCACCGACAGCCCCAGCATTTT. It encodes CASRPTGHRQPQHF.

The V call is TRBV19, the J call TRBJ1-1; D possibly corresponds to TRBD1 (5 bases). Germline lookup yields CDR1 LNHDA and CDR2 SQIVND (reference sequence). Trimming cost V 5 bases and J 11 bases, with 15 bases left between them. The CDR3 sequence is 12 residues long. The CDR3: CASSHEAEGAFF. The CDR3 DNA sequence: TGTGCCAGTAGTCATGAGGCAGAGGGGGCTTTCTTT.

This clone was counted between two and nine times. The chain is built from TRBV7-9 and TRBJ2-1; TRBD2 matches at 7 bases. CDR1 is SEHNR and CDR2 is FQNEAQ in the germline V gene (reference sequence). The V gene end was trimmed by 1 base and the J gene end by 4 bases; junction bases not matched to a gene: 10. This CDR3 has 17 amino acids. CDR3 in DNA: TGTGCCAGCAGCTTAGTGGGGTCTAGCGGAATATACAATGAGCAGTTCTTC. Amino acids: CASSLVGSSGIYNEQFF. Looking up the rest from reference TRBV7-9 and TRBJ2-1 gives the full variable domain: DTGVSQNPRHKITKRGQNVTFRCDPISEHNRLYWYRQTLGQGPEFLTYFQNEAQLEKSRLLSDRFSAERPKGSFSTLEIQRTEQGDSAMYLCASSLVGSSGIYNEQFFGPGTRLTVL.

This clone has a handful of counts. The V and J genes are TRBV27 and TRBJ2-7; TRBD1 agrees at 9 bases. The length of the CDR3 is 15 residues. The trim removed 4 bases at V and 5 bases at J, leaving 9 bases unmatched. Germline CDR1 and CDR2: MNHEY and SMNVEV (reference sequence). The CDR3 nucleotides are TGTGCCAGCAGTTACCTGGGACAGGGTAGACACGAGCAGTACTTC. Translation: CASSYLGQGRHEQYF.

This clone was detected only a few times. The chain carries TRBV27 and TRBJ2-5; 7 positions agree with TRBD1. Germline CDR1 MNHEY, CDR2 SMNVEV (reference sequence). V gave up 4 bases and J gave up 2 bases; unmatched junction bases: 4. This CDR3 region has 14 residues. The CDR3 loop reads CASSSPGQQETQYF. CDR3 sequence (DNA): TGTGCCAGCAGTTCACCGGGACAGCAAGAGACCCAGTACTTC.

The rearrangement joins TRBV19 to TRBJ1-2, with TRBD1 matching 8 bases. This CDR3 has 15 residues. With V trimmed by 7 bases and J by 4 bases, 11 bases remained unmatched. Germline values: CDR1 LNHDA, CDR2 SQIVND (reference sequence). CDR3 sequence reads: CASTNGGQAIYGYTF. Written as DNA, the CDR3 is TGTGCCAGTACGAACGGGGGACAGGCGATCTATGGCTACACCTTC.